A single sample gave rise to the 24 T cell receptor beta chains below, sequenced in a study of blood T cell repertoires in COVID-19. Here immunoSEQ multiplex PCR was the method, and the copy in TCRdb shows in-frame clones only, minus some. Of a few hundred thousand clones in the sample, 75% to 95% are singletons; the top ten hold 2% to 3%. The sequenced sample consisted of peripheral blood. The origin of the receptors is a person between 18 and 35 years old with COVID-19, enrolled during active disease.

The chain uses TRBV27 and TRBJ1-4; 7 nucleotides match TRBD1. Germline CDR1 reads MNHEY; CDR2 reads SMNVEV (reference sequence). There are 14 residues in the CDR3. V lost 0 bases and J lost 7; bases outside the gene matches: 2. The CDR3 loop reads CASSLSGGSEKLFF. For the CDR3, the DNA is TGTGCCAGCAGTTTATCAGGGGGCAGTGAAAAACTGTTTTTT.

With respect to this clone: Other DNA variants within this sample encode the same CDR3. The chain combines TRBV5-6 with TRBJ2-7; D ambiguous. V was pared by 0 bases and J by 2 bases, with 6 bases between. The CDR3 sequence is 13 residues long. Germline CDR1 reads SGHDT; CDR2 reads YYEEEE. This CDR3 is CASSLDSTYEQYF. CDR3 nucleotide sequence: TGTGCCAGCAGCTTGGACAGCACCTACGAGCAGTACTTC.

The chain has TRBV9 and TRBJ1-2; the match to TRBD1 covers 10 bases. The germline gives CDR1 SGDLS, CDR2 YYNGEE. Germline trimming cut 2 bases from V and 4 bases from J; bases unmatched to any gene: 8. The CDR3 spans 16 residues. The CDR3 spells CASSVGGTGVAYGYTF. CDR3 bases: TGTGCCAGCAGCGTTGGAGGGACAGGGGTCGCCTATGGCTACACCTTC.

In DNA, the CDR3 is TGTGCCAGTAGTCTTTCTCAGTCCAACTATGGCTACACCTTC. It specifies CASSLSQSNYGYTF. This sequence joins TRBV19 and TRBJ1-2; D uncertain. V lost 5 bases and J 2 bases, leaving 12 bases between the germline ends. CDR1 LNHDA and CDR2 SQIVND come from the germline V gene (reference sequence). CDR3 length: 14 residues.

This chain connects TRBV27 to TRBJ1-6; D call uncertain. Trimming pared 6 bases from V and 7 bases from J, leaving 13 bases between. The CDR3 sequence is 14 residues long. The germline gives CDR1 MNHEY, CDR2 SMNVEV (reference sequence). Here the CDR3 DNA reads TGTGCCAGCAGAACCACTCTCCTCAATTCACCCCTCCACTTT. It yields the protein CASRTTLLNSPLHF.

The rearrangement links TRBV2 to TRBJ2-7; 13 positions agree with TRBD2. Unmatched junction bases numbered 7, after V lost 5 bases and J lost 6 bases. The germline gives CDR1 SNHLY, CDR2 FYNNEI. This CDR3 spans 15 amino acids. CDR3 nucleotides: TGTGCCAGCAGTTCACCGGGACTAGCGGGACCCGAGCAGTACTTC. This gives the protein CASSSPGLAGPEQYF.

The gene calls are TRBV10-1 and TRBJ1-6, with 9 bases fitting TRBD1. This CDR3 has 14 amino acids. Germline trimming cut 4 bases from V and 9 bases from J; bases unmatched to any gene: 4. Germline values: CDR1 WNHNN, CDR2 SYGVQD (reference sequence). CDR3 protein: CASSAGTGSSPLHF. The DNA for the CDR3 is TGCGCCAGCAGTGCCGGGACAGGGAGTTCACCCCTCCACTTT.

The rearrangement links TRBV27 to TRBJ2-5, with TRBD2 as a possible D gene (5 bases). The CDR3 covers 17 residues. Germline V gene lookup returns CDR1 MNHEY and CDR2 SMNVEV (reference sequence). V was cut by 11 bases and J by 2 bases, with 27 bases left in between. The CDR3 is CASLGPAEGKSQETQYF. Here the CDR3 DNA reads TGTGCCTCCCTCGGGCCCGCTGAGGGTAAATCACAAGAGACCCAGTACTTC.

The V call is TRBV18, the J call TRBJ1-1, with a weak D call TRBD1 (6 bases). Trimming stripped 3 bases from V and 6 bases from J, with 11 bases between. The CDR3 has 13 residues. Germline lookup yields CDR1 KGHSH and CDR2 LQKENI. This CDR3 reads CASSPTRGPEAFF. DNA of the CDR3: TGTGCCAGCTCACCTACCAGGGGACCTGAAGCTTTCTTT.

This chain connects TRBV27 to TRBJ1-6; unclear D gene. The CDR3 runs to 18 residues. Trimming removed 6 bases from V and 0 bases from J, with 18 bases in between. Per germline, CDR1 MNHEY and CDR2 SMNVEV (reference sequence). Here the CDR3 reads CASRLGVVASSYNSPLHF. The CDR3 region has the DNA TGTGCCAGCAGGTTAGGAGTCGTGGCGAGCTCCTATAATTCACCCCTCCACTTT.

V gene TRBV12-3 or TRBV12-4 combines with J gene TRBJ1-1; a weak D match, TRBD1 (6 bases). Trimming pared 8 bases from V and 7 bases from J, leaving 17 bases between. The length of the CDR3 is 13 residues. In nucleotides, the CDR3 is TGTGCCAGCTTACTACAGGGTGTCGGTGAAGCTTTCTTT. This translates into CASLLQGVGEAFF.

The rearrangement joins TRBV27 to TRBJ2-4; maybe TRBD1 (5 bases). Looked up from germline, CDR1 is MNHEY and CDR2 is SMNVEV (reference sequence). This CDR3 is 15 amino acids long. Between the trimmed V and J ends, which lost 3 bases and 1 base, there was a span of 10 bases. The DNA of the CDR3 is TGTGCCAGCAGTTTTAAGGGGTTGGCCAAAAACATTCAGTACTTC. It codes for CASSFKGLAKNIQYF.

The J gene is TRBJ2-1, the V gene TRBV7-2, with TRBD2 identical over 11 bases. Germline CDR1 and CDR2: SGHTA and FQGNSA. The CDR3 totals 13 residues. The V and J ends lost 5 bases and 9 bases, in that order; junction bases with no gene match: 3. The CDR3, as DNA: TGTGCCAGCAGCACCGGACTAGCGGGTGAGCAGTTCTTC. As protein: CASSTGLAGEQFF.

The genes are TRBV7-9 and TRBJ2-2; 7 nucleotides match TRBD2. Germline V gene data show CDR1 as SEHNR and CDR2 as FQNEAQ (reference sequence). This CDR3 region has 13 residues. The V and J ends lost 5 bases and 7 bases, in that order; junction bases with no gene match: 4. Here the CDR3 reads CASSILASGELFF. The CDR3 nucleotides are TGTGCCAGCAGCATACTAGCGAGCGGGGAGCTGTTTTTT.

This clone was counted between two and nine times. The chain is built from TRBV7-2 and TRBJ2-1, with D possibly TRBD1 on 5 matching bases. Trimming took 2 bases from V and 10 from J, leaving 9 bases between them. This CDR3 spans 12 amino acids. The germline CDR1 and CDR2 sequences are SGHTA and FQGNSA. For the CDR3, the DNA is TGTGCCAGCAGCTTAAAAGCAGGGGAGCAGTTCTTC. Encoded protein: CASSLKAGEQFF.

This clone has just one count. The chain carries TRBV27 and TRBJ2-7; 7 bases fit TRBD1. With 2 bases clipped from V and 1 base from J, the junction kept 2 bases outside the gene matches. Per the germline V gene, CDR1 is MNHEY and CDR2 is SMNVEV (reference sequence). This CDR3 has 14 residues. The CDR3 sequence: CASSLRTGSYEQYF. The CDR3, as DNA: TGTGCCAGCAGTTTAAGGACAGGTTCCTACGAGCAGTACTTC.

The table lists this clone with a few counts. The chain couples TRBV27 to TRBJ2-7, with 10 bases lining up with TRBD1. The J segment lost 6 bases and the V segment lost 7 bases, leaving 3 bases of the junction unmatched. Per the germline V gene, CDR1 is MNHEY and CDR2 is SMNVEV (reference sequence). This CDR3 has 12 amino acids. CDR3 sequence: CASTRTGGEQYF. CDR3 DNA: TGTGCCAGCACCCGGACAGGGGGCGAGCAGTACTTC.

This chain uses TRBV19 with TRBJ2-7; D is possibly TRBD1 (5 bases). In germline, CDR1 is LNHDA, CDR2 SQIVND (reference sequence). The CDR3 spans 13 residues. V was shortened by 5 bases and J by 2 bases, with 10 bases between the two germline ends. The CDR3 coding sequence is TGTGCCAGTAGTCAGGGTTGGCCCTACGAGCAGTACTTC. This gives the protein CASSQGWPYEQYF.

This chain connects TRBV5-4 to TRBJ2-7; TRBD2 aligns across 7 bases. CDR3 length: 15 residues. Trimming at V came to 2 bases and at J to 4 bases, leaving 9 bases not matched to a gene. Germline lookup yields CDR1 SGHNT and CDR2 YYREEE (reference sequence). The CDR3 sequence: CASSLRASGYYEQYF. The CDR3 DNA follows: TGTGCCAGCAGCTTAAGGGCTAGCGGATATTACGAGCAGTACTTC.

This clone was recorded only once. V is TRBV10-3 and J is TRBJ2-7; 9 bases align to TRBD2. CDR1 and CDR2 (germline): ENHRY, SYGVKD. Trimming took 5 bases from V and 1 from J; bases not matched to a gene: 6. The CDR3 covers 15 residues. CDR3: CAISRLAEGSYEQYF. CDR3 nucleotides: TGTGCCATCAGTAGACTAGCGGAGGGGTCCTACGAGCAGTACTTC.

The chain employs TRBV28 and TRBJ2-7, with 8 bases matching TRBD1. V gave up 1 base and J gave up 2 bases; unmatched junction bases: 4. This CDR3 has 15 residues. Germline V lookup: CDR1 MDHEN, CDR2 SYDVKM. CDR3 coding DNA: TGTGCCAGCAGTTTATTAGCACAGGGGGCCTACGAGCAGTACTTC. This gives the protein CASSLLAQGAYEQYF.

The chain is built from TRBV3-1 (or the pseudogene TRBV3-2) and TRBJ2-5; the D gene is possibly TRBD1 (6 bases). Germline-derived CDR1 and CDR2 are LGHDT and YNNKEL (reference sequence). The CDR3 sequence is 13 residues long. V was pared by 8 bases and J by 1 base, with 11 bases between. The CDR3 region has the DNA TGTGCCAGCCTTTTACAGGGCCAAGAGACCCAGTACTTC. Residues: CASLLQGQETQYF.

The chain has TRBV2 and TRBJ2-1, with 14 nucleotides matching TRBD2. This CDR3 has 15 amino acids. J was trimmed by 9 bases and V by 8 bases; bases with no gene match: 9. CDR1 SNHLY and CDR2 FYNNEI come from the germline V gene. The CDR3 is CASGVTSGREGEQFF. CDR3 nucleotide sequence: TGTGCCAGCGGGGTGACTAGCGGGAGGGAGGGTGAGCAGTTCTTC.

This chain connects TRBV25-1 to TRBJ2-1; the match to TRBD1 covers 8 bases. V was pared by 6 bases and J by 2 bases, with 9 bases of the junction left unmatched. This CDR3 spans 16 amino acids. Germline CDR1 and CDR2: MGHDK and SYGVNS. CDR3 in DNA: TGTGCCAGCAGGGGAGCCGGGACAGGCACCTACAATGAGCAGTTCTTC. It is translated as CASRGAGTGTYNEQFF.